The 27 T cell receptor beta chains reported below all come from one sample, sequenced in a study of blood T cells in healthy people across ages. A J-beta primer mix and a sample-barcoded 5' primer were used in a second PCR of about 6 to 12 cycles. TCRdb re-called the 5' RACE reads with MiXCR, one entry per CDR3 protein. This sample yields around 1,700,000 distinct CDR3 sequences, of which roughly 28% are seen a single time; over 7% belongs to the top ten. Sequencing used blood. The receptor source for this set is a woman younger than 45 in good health.

This clonotype appeared a few times. The genes are TRBV7-2 and TRBJ2-1; TRBD1 aligns across 8 bases. From germline, CDR1 is SGHTA and CDR2 FQGNSA. The junction had 4 bases not matched to a gene; V was cut back by 0 bases and J by 9 bases. The CDR3 has 14 residues. CDR3 sequence reads: CASSLAITGGEQFF. As DNA, the CDR3 is TGTGCCAGCAGCTTAGCAATCACAGGGGGTGAGCAGTTCTTC.

This sequence joins TRBV20-1 and TRBJ1-5; 7 bases line up with TRBD1. V lost 5 bases to trimming and J lost 9 bases; unmatched junction nucleotides: 10. CDR1 and CDR2 (germline): DFQATT, SNEGSKA (reference sequence). This CDR3 region has 13 residues. The CDR3 nucleotides are TGCAGTGCTGCGGGACAGCCACAGATGCCCCAGCATTTT. Protein product: CSAAGQPQMPQHF.

The chain couples TRBV20-1 to TRBJ2-5; possibly TRBD2 for D (6 bases). The J call may be wrong; the DNA end is better matched by TRBJ2-7. CDR3 length: 14 residues. Germline loops: CDR1 DFQATT, CDR2 SNEGSKA (reference sequence). The CDR3 bases are TGCAGTGCACTCGGGACTTTTGCACCCTACGAGCAGTACTTC. Translation gives CSALGTFAPYEQYF.

In its sample, this clonotype was seen a few times. This chain uses TRBV20-1 with TRBJ1-3, with 7 bases lining up with TRBD1. This CDR3 region has 14 residues. Germline trimming cut 1 base from V and 8 bases from J; bases unmatched to any gene: 8. Germline CDR1 DFQATT, CDR2 SNEGSKA (reference sequence). CDR3 protein: CSARVGGTVDTIYF. As DNA, the CDR3 is TGCAGTGCTAGAGTAGGAGGGACAGTCGACACCATATATTTT.

The rearrangement uses TRBV7-8 and TRBJ1-2, with TRBD1 matching 7 bases. The CDR3 spans 15 residues. The ends lost 5 bases at V and 6 bases at J; junction bases unmatched: 12. The germline V gene has CDR1 SGHVS and CDR2 FQNEAQ. CDR3 coding DNA: TGTGCCAGCAGCCTAAGGACAGGCCCAAACCATGGCTACACCTTC. Protein sequence: CASSLRTGPNHGYTF.

This clonotype has just a few counts. This sequence joins TRBV15 and TRBJ1-1, with D perhaps TRBD1 (6 bases). Germline CDR1 LNHNV, CDR2 YYDKDF (reference sequence). This CDR3 spans 15 amino acids. Trimming shortened V by 0 bases and J by 2 bases, and 10 bases separated the two germline ends. The CDR3 here is CATSREKGGNTEAFF. CDR3 nucleotides: TGTGCCACCAGCAGAGAAAAAGGGGGTAACACTGAAGCTTTCTTT.

This clonotype was seen at least ten times. The chain recombines TRBV6-4 with TRBJ2-3, with D perhaps TRBD1 or TRBD2 (6 bases each). CDR1 and CDR2 from the germline V gene are MRHNA and SNTAGT. The CDR3 contains 16 residues. Trimming stripped 4 bases from V and 5 bases from J, with 19 bases between. CDR3 residues: CASSAYIGGALDTQYF. The CDR3 region has the DNA TGTGCCAGCAGTGCGTATATCGGGGGCGCATTAGATACGCAGTATTTT.

The chain recombines TRBV24-1 with TRBJ2-1; D remains ambiguous. This CDR3 has 15 residues. CDR1 is KGHDR and CDR2 is SFDVKD in the germline V gene. V lost 4 bases, J lost 3 bases, and 12 bases lay in between. CDR3 DNA: TGTGCCACCAGTGAGCGTGACGGATACTACAATGAGCAGTTCTTC. This translates into CATSERDGYYNEQFF.

This clonotype has just a few counts. V usage is TRBV29-1 and J usage is TRBJ2-1, with TRBD2 matching 8 bases. Germline trimming cut 6 bases from V and 4 bases from J; bases unmatched to any gene: 8. The CDR3 has 14 amino acids. Germline V gives CDR1 SQVTM, CDR2 ANQGSEA. CDR3 region: CSVSPSGRYNEQFF. DNA for the CDR3: TGCAGCGTGTCCCCTAGCGGGCGGTACAATGAGCAGTTCTTC.

This clonotype was seen a few times. The CDR3 here is CAWSVIMGGYTF. CDR3 DNA: TGTGCCTGGAGTGTAATTATGGGGGGCTACACCTTC. The chain employs TRBV30 and TRBJ1-2; D gene unclear. V lost 0 bases and J 8 bases, leaving 10 bases between the germline ends. The CDR3 has 12 residues. Germline lookup yields CDR1 GTSNPN and CDR2 SVGIG (reference sequence).

There are many counts of this clonotype. The chain combines TRBV29-1 with TRBJ2-5, with D possibly being TRBD1 (6 bases). V lost 8 bases to trimming and J lost 1 base, with 11 bases between them. From germline, CDR1 is SQVTM and CDR2 ANQGSEA. This CDR3 comprises 12 residues. The CDR3 protein is CSTDRAQETQYF. CDR3 coding DNA: TGCAGCACGGACAGAGCCCAAGAGACCCAGTACTTC. Using reference TRBV29-1 and TRBJ2-5 for the parts outside the CDR3, the full variable domain is SAVISQKPSRDICQRGTSLTIQCQVDSQVTMMFWYRQQPGQSLTLIATANQGSEATYESGFVIDKFPISRPNLTFSTLTVSNMSPEDSSIYLCSTDRAQETQYFGPGTRLLVL.

The chain is built from TRBV6-6 and TRBJ1-4; D might be TRBD1 (6 bases). The germline V gene encodes CDR1 MNHNY and CDR2 SVGAGI (reference sequence). The CDR3 is made up of 14 amino acids. Trimming stripped 5 bases from V and 8 bases from J, with 15 bases between. CDR3 DNA: TGTGCCAGCAGTGTAACAGGGAGGGGAGAAAAACTGTTTTTT. Its translation: CASSVTGRGEKLFF.

This clonotype was detected a few times. V usage is TRBV29-1 and J usage is TRBJ1-4; D is unresolved. V was shortened by 4 bases and J by 6 bases, with 12 bases between the two germline ends. Per germline, CDR1 SQVTM and CDR2 ANQGSEA. CDR3 length: 13 amino acids. CDR3 sequence: CSVGYSPDEKLFF. CDR3 in DNA: TGCAGCGTTGGATACTCGCCGGATGAAAAACTGTTTTTT.

The chain combines TRBV18 with TRBJ1-2; 7 nucleotides align to TRBD1. Per germline, CDR1 KGHSH and CDR2 LQKENI. The CDR3 length is 16 residues. With V trimmed by 3 bases and J by 6 bases, 13 bases remained unmatched. The CDR3 DNA is TGTGCCAGCTCACCTGAGGGAGCCGGGACAGAGAATGGCTACACCTTC. Translating gives CASSPEGAGTENGYTF.

V usage is TRBV20-1 and J usage is TRBJ1-3; the match to TRBD1 covers 8 bases. CDR1 is DFQATT, CDR2 SNEGSKA, per germline (reference sequence). The CDR3 contains 15 residues. With V trimmed by 5 bases and J by 5 bases, 11 bases remained unmatched. The CDR3 here is CSALDRERRRNTIYF. In DNA form, the CDR3 reads TGCAGTGCTTTGGACAGGGAAAGGAGAAGAAACACCATATATTTT.

The genes are TRBV9 and TRBJ1-6, with 7 bases matching TRBD1. The germline V gene encodes CDR1 SGDLS and CDR2 YYNGEE. The length of the CDR3 is 13 residues. Germline trimming cut 4 bases from V and 10 bases from J; bases unmatched to any gene: 5. Here the CDR3 reads CASSIQGYSPLHF. In nucleotides, the CDR3 is TGTGCCAGCAGCATACAGGGGTACTCACCCCTCCACTTT.

This clonotype was found many times. CDR3: CSVPLGDSQETQYF. The CDR3 region has the DNA TGCAGCGTACCCCTCGGGGACAGTCAAGAGACCCAGTACTTC. This chain joins TRBV29-1 and TRBJ2-5; 7 bases are shared with TRBD1. Looked up from germline, CDR1 is SQVTM and CDR2 is ANQGSEA. V shed 6 bases and J 2 bases; nucleotides not matched to a gene: 9. CDR3 size: 14 residues.

The V call is TRBV28, the J call TRBJ2-1; either TRBD1 or TRBD2 may fit D (5 bases each). The germline CDR1 and CDR2 sequences are MDHEN and SYDVKM. The CDR3 extends over 19 amino acids. The V end lost 2 bases, the J end lost 13 bases, and 33 bases lay between the germline ends. The CDR3 DNA reads as TGTGCCAGCAGTTTACTGAGGGAGCGTATGGGGGAAGGAACGGAGACCCAGTTCTTC. Its protein is CASSLLRERMGEGTETQFF.

This clonotype turned up a few times. This rearrangement joins TRBV6-5 to TRBJ1-1; 8 bases fit TRBD1. Germline V gene data show CDR1 as MNHEY and CDR2 as SVGAGI. This CDR3 has 15 amino acids. J gave up 0 bases and V 6 bases, and 6 bases lay outside the gene matches. The CDR3 DNA reads as TGTGCCAGCAGGAATACAGGGGGGATGAACACTGAAGCTTTCTTT. Translation gives CASRNTGGMNTEAFF.

This clonotype appeared a few times. As DNA, the CDR3 is TGTGCCAGCAGCTACACCAAAATGCAGCCCCAGCATTTT. Its translation is CASSYTKMQPQHF. The chain combines TRBV7-2 with TRBJ1-5; D remains unclear. CDR1 and CDR2 from the germline V gene are SGHTA and FQGNSA. V was pared by 4 bases and J by 7 bases, with 11 bases between. The CDR3 covers 13 residues.

This clonotype has ten or more counts. The CDR3 reads CSARAGGYNEQFF. The CDR3 bases are TGCAGTGCTCGGGCCGGGGGTTACAATGAGCAGTTCTTC. This rearrangement joins TRBV20-1 to TRBJ2-1, with a possible D match to TRBD2 (6 bases). CDR3 length: 13 residues. From germline, CDR1 is DFQATT and CDR2 SNEGSKA (reference sequence). Trimming removed 5 bases from V and 4 bases from J, with 12 bases in between.

In this sample, this clonotype turned up many times. CDR3 DNA sequence: TGTGCCAGCAGCTACCGCCGGGGGACCCTTGAATTCACAGATACGCAGTATTTT. This gives the protein CASSYRRGTLEFTDTQYF. The J gene is TRBJ2-3, the V gene TRBV14, with a weak D call TRBD2 (6 bases). Germline CDR1 is SGHDN and CDR2 is FVKESK. This CDR3 spans 18 amino acids. V was trimmed by 5 bases and J by 2 bases, leaving 23 bases between them.

About this clonotype: A much larger clone differs by one base, so this may be a read error. The rearrangement uses TRBV28 and TRBJ1-5, with 10 bases identical to TRBD1. Germline CDR1 is MDHEN and CDR2 is SYDVKM. The CDR3 sequence is 13 residues long. V lost 4 bases and J lost 7; bases outside the gene matches: 1. DNA for the CDR3: TGTGCCAGCAGTTGGGACAGGGGACAGCCCCAGCATTTT. Translation gives CASSWDRGQPQHF.

This clonotype came up many times. J is TRBJ2-3 and V is TRBV5-1; a weak D match, TRBD1 (7 bases). V lost 0 bases to trimming and J lost 3 bases, with 11 bases between them. The CDR3 extends over 15 amino acids. CDR1 SGHRS and CDR2 YFSETQ come from the germline V gene. CDR3 amino acids: CASSLVGGQTDTQYF. The CDR3 coding sequence is TGCGCCAGCAGCTTGGTGGGGGGACAGACAGATACGCAGTATTTT. The full variable domain, with the rest looked up from reference TRBV5-1 and TRBJ2-3, is KAGVTQTPRYLIKTRGQQVTLSCSPISGHRSVSWYQQTPGQGLQFLFEYFSETQRNKGNFPGRFSGRQFSNSRSEMNVSTLELGDSALYLCASSLVGGQTDTQYFGPGTRLTVL.

This clonotype has ten or more counts. The V gene is TRBV10-3, the J gene TRBJ2-3; possibly TRBD2 for D (6 bases). Deletions cut 8 bases from V and 4 bases from J, with 16 bases between. The CDR3 spans 14 residues. Looked up from germline, CDR1 is ENHRY and CDR2 is SYGVKD. The CDR3 sequence: CAIGMTSPADTQYF. For the CDR3, the DNA is TGTGCCATCGGCATGACTAGTCCGGCAGATACGCAGTATTTT.

This chain connects TRBV24-1 to TRBJ2-3; maybe TRBD2 (5 bases). V lost 6 bases and J 4 bases, leaving 10 bases between the germline ends. Looked up from germline, CDR1 is KGHDR and CDR2 is SFDVKD. CDR3 length: 13 residues. DNA of the CDR3: TGTGCCACCAGTCTAGCCGGCGCAGATACGCAGTATTTT. This gives the protein CATSLAGADTQYF.

This clonotype was detected a few times. The gene calls are TRBV5-6 and TRBJ2-7; 7 positions agree with TRBD2. The CDR3 has 15 amino acids. Germline V gene sequence: CDR1 SGHDT, CDR2 YYEEEE. V lost 4 bases and J lost 0; bases outside the gene matches: 7. CDR3 protein: CASSSDVAGSYEQYF. Here the CDR3 DNA reads TGTGCCAGCAGCAGTGATGTAGCGGGCTCCTACGAGCAGTACTTC.